This TCR beta chain was obtained from a study of cytomegalovirus exposure and HLA in healthy donors. Study results and caveats: Relative to the approximately 660-donor mean, N-insertions were reportedly fewer in an Asian-associated ancestry cluster in a later analysis. CMV serostatus stood as the only immune exposure information on hand.

Though nominally healthy at sampling, donors likely had unrecorded immune exposures. Germline-derived CDR1 and CDR2 are LGHNA and YNFKEQ. V dropped 0 bases and J dropped 6 bases, with 13 bases sitting between them. The CDR3 totals 15 residues. Both 60 Vbeta primers and 13 Jbeta primers went into the PCR. The protocol was immunoSEQ multiplex PCR, while the TCRdb copy is restricted to in-frame clones and leaves out a portion. The sample holds 35,000 to 40,000 clones, 70% to 75% seen once. Concerning this clone: Its target is unknown.

Sequenced: PBMCs. This receptor was taken from a man under 40 in good health and CMV-seronegative. This chain uses TRBV4-2 with TRBJ2-3; possible D gene TRBD2, 5 bases. CDR3 coding DNA: TGTGCCAGCAGCCAAGATGGCCTAGCTGCCGATACGCAGTATTTT. It yields the protein CASSQDGLAADTQYF.